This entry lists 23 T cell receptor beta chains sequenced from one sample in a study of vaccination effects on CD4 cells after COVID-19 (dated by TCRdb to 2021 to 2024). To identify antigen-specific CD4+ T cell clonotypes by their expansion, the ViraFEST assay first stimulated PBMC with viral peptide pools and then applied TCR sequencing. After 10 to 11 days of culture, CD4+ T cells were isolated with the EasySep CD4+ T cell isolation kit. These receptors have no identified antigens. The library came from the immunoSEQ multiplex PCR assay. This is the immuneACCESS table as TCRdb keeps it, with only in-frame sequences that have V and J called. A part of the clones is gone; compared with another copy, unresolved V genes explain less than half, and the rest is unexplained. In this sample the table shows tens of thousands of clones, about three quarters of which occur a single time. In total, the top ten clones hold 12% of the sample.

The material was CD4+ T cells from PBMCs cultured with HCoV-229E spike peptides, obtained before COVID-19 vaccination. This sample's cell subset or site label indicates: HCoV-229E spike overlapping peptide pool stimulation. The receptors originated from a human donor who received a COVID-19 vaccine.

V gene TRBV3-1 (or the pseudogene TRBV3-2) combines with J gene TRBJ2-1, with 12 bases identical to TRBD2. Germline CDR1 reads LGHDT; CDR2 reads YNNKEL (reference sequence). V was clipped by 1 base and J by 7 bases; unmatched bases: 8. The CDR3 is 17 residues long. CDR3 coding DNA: TGTGCCAGCAGCCAAGGTCTCGCTAGCGGGGGGGTTAATGAGCAGTTCTTC. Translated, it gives CASSQGLASGGVNEQFF.

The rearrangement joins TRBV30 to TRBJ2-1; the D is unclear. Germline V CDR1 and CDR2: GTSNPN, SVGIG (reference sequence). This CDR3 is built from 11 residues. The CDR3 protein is CVFIHYNEQFF. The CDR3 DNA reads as TGTGTCTTTATCCATTACAATGAGCAGTTCTTC.

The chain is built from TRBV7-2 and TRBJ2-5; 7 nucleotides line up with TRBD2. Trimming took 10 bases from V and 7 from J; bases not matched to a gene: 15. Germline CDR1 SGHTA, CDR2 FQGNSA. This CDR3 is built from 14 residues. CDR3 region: CAITGTTPAGTQYF. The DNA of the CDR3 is TGTGCCATTACCGGGACTACCCCCGCCGGGACCCAGTACTTC.

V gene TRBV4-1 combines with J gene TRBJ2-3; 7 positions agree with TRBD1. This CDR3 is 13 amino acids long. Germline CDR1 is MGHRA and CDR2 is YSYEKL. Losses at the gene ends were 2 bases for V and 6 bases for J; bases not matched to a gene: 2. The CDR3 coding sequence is TGCGCCAGCAGCCAAAGCAGGGGGGATACGCAGTATTTT. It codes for CASSQSRGDTQYF.

The chain's CDR3 is CASSYNQYNEQFF. CDR3 nucleotide sequence: TGTGCCAGCAGTTATAATCAGTACAATGAGCAGTTCTTC. The V call is TRBV6-5, the J call TRBJ2-1; D is unclear. Trimming cost V 3 bases and J 4 bases, with 7 bases left between them. The CDR3 length is 13 residues. Germline CDR1 is MNHEY and CDR2 is SVGAGI.

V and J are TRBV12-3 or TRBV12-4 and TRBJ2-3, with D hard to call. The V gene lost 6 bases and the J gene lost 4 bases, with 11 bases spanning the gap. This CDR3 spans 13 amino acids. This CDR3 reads CASSLDVSDTQYF. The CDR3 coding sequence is TGTGCCAGCAGCTTGGACGTGTCAGATACGCAGTATTTT.

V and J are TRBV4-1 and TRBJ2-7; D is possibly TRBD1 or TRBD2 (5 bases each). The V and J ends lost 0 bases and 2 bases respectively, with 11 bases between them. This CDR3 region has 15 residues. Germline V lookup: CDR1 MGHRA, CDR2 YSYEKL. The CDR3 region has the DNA TGCGCCAGCAGCCAAGACGGGACGAATACCTACGAGCAGTACTTC. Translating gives CASSQDGTNTYEQYF.

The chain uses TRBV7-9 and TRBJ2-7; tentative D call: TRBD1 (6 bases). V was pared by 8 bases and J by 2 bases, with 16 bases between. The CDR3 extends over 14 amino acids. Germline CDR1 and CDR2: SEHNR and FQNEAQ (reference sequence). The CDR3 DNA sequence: TGTGCCAGCCAAACAGGGAAGGGTACCTACGAGCAGTACTTC. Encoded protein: CASQTGKGTYEQYF. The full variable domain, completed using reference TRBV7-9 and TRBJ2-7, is DTGVSQNPRHKITKRGQNVTFRCDPISEHNRLYWYRQTLGQGPEFLTYFQNEAQLEKSRLLSDRFSAERPKGSFSTLEIQRTEQGDSAMYLCASQTGKGTYEQYFGPGTRLTVT.

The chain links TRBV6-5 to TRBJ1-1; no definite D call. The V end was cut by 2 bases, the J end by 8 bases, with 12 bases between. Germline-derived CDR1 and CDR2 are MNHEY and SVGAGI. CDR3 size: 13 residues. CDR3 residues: CASSYEQTLEAFF. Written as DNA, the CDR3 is TGTGCCAGCAGTTACGAGCAGACTCTCGAAGCTTTCTTT.

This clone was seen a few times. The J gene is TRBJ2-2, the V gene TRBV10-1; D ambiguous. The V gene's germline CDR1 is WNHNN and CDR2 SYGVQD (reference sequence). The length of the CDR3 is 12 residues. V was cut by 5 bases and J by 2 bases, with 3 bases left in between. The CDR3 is CASSPNTGELFF. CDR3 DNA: TGCGCCAGCAGTCCAAACACCGGGGAGCTGTTTTTT.

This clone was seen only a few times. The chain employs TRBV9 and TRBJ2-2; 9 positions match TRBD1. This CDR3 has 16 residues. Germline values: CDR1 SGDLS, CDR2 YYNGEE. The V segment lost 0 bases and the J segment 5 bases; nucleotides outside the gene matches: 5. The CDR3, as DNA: TGTGCCAGCAGCGTAGTGGGACAGGGTAAAACCGGGGAGCTGTTTTTT. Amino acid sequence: CASSVVGQGKTGELFF.

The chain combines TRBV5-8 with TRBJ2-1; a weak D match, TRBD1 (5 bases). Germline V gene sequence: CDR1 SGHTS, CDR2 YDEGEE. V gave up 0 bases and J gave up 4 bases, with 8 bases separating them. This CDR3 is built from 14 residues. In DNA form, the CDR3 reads TGTGCCAGCAGCTTGGGTCAGGGATACAATGAGCAGTTCTTC. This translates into CASSLGQGYNEQFF.

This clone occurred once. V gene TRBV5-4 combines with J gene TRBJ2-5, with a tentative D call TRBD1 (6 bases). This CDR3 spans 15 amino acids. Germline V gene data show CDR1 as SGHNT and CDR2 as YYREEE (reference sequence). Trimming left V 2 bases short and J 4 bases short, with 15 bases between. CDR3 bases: TGTGCCAGCAGCTTAAAAACAGGGACGGGAGAGACCCAGTACTTC. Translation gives CASSLKTGTGETQYF. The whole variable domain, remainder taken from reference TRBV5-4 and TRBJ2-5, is ETGVTQSPTHLIKTRGQQVTLRCSSQSGHNTVSWYQQALGQGPQFIFQYYREEENGRGNFPPRFSGLQFPNYSSELNVNALELDDSALYLCASSLKTGTGETQYFGPGTRLLVL.

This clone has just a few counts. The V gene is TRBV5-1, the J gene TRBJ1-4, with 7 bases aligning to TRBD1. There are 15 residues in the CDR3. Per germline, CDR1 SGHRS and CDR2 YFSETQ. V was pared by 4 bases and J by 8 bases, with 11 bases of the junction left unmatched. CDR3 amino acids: CASSDLQGSREKLFF. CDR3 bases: TGCGCCAGCAGCGATTTACAGGGGAGTCGGGAAAAACTGTTTTTT.

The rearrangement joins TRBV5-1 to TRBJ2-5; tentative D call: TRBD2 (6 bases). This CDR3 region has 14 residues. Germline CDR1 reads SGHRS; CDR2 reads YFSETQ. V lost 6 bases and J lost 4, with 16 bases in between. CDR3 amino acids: CASNRGEDGETQYF. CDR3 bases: TGCGCCAGCAACCGTGGGGAGGATGGAGAGACCCAGTACTTC.

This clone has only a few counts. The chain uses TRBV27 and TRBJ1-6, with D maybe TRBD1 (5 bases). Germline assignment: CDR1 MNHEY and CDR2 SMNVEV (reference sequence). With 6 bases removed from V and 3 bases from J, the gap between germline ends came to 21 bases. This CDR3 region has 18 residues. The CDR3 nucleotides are TGTGCCAGCAGCCTAATGGCGGGGGAGATAAACTATAATTCACCCCTCCACTTT. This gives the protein CASSLMAGEINYNSPLHF.

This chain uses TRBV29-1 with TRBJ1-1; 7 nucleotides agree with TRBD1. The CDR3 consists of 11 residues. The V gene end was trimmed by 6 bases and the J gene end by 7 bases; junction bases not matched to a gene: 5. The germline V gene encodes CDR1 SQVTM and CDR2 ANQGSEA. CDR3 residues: CSVGRDSEAFF. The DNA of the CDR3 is TGCAGCGTGGGGAGGGACAGTGAAGCTTTCTTT.

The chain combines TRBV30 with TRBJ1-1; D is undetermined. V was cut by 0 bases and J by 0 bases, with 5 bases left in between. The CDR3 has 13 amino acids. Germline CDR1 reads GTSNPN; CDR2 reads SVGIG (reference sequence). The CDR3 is CAWSVAVNTEAFF. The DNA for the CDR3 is TGTGCCTGGAGTGTCGCAGTGAACACTGAAGCTTTCTTT.

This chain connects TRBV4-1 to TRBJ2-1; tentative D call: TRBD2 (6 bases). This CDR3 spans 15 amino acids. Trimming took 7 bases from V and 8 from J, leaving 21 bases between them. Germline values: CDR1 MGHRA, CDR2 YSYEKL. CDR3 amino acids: CASKSGPGRVYEQFF. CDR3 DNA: TGCGCCAGCAAAAGCGGGCCAGGGCGGGTGTATGAGCAGTTCTTC.

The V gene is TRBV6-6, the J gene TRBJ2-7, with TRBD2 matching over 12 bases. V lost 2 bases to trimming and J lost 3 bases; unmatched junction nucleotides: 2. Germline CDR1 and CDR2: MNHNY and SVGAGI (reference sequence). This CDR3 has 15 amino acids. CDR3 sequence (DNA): TGTGCCAGCAGTTACCCTAGCGGGAGGGACTACGAGCAGTACTTC. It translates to CASSYPSGRDYEQYF.

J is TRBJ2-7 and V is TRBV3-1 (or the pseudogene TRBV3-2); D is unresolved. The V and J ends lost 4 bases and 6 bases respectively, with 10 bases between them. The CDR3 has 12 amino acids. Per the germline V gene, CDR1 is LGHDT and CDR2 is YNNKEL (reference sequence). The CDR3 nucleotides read TGTGCCAGCAGCCTTGTGGGCTCCGAGCAGTACTTC. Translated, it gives CASSLVGSEQYF.

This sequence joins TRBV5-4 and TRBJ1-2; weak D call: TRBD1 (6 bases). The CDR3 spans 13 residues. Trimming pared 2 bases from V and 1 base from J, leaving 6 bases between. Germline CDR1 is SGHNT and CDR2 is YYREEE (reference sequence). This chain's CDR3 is CASSLQGNYGYTF. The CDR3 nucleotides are TGTGCCAGCAGCTTACAGGGTAACTATGGCTACACCTTC.

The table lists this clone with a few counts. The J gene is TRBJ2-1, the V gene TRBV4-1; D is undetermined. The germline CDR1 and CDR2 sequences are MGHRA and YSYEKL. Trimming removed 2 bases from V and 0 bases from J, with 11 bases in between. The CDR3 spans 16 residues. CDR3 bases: TGCGCCAGCAGCCAACAGGACCTGGTCTCCTACAATGAGCAGTTCTTC. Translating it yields CASSQQDLVSYNEQFF.